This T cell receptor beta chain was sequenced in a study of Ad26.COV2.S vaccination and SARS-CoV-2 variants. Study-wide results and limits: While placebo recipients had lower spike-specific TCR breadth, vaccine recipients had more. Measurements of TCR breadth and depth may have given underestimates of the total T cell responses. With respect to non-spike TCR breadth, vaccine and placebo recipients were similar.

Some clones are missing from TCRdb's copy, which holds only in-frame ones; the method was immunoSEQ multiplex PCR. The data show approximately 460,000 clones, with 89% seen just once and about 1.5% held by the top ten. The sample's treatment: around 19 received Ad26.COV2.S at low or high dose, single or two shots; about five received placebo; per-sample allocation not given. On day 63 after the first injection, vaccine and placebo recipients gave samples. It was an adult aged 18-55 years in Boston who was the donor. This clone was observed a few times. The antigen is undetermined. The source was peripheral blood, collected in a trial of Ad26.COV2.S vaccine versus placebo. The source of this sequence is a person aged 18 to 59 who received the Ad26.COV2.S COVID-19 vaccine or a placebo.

CDR3 amino acids: CATSDSGQGHSNQPQHF. DNA of the CDR3: TGTGCCACCAGTGACTCGGGACAGGGTCATAGCAATCAGCCCCAGCATTTT. This chain connects TRBV24-1 to TRBJ1-5; 9 nucleotides line up with TRBD1. Looked up from germline, CDR1 is KGHDR and CDR2 is SFDVKD. J lost 0 bases, V lost 4 bases, and 6 bases had no gene match. This CDR3 has 17 amino acids.